Presented here are 14 T cell receptor beta chains from one specimen sequenced in a study of cytomegalovirus exposure and HLA in healthy donors. Use of 60 Vbeta and 13 Jbeta primers characterized the PCR. Measured with immunoSEQ multiplex PCR; TCRdb has only the in-frame clones, and not every one. The sample holds more than 150,000 clones; more than 60% are singletons and the top ten take about 3.4%. The source material was PBMCs. These receptors were collected from a woman in her forties or fifties in good health and CMV-seropositive.

V usage is TRBV19 and J usage is TRBJ1-5; 9 bases are a match to TRBD1. Germline V gene sequence: CDR1 LNHDA, CDR2 SQIVND (reference sequence). This CDR3 comprises 17 residues. V lost 2 bases, J lost 0 bases, and 5 bases stayed unmatched. The CDR3 is CASSIPDRGFSNQPQHF. The CDR3 coding sequence is TGTGCCAGTAGTATACCCGACAGGGGGTTTAGCAATCAGCCCCAGCATTTT. The full variable domain, its missing parts supplied by reference TRBV19 and TRBJ1-5, is DGGITQSPKYLFRKEGQNVTLSCEQNLNHDAMYWYRQDPGQGLRLIYYSQIVNDFQKGDIAEGYSVSREKKESFPLTVTSAQKNPTAFYLCASSIPDRGFSNQPQHFGDGTRLSIL.

J is TRBJ2-3 and V is TRBV6-1, with 7 bases that match TRBD2. The V gene end was trimmed by 3 bases and the J gene end by 2 bases; junction bases not matched to a gene: 8. CDR1 is MNHNS, CDR2 SASEGT, per germline. The length of the CDR3 is 16 residues. The CDR3 here is CASSEGGGPPTDTQYF. In DNA, the CDR3 is TGTGCCAGCAGTGAGGGGGGGGGTCCCCCCACAGATACGCAGTATTTT.

This chain connects TRBV11-3 to TRBJ2-5, with 8 bases matching TRBD2. This CDR3 comprises 14 residues. J was trimmed by 0 bases and V by 5 bases; bases with no gene match: 2. Germline lookup yields CDR1 SGHNT and CDR2 YENEEA. CDR3 amino acids: CASSRTSNQETQYF. The DNA for the CDR3 is TGTGCCAGCAGCCGGACTAGCAACCAAGAGACCCAGTACTTC. The complete variable domain, with remaining parts taken from reference TRBV11-3 and TRBJ2-5, reads EAGVVQSPRYKIIEKKQPVAFWCNPISGHNTLYWYLQNLGQGPELLIRYENEEAVDDSQLPKDRFSAERLKGVDSTLKIQPAELGDSAVYLCASSRTSNQETQYFGPGTRLLVL.

The gene calls are TRBV6-1 and TRBJ2-7; D might be TRBD1 (6 bases). The CDR3 totals 15 residues. Germline V CDR1 and CDR2: MNHNS, SASEGT. Deletions cut 2 bases from V and 2 bases from J, with 13 bases between. CDR3 sequence: CASSESHRVPYEQYF. CDR3 bases: TGTGCCAGCAGTGAATCCCACAGGGTGCCCTACGAGCAGTACTTC.

This clone showed up just a few times. The chain uses TRBV29-1 and TRBJ2-7; 9 positions match TRBD1. The V segment lost 4 bases and the J segment 8 bases; nucleotides outside the gene matches: 6. Germline V lookup: CDR1 SQVTM, CDR2 ANQGSEA. The CDR3 spans 12 residues. For the CDR3, the DNA is TGCAGCGTTGCGGGACAGGGACCCCAGCAGTACTTC. Its translation is CSVAGQGPQQYF.

The chain has TRBV4-3 and TRBJ1-5, with D possibly matching TRBD1 (6 bases). The ends were cut back, 0 bases at V and 0 bases at J, with 6 bases in the middle. The germline V gene encodes CDR1 LGHNA and CDR2 YSLEER. The CDR3 is made up of 15 amino acids. In DNA form, the CDR3 reads TGCGCCAGCAGCCAAGAGACAGGTAGCAATCAGCCCCAGCATTTT. This encodes CASSQETGSNQPQHF.

The chain uses TRBV7-6 and TRBJ2-5; maybe TRBD1 (6 bases). The CDR3 is 12 residues long. Trimming shortened V by 5 bases and J by 11 bases, and 15 bases separated the two germline ends. Germline CDR1 is SGHVS and CDR2 is FNYEAQ. Here the CDR3 reads CASSAGTPEQYF. For the CDR3, the DNA is TGTGCCAGCAGCGCCGGGACACCGGAGCAGTACTTC.

The chain links TRBV6-1 to TRBJ1-4; D is unresolved. V dropped 2 bases and J dropped 7 bases, with 17 bases sitting between them. The germline gives CDR1 MNHNS, CDR2 SASEGT. The CDR3 covers 16 residues. The CDR3 region is CASSEFSGPSLEKLFF. The CDR3 nucleotides read TGTGCCAGCAGTGAATTCTCAGGTCCCAGCCTTGAAAAACTGTTTTTT.

This clone was recorded at least ten times. The chain recombines TRBV15 with TRBJ1-3; possibly TRBD1 for D (5 bases). Per the germline V gene, CDR1 is LNHNV and CDR2 is YYDKDF (reference sequence). Trimming shortened V by 0 bases and J by 1 base, and 10 bases separated the two germline ends. CDR3 size: 16 residues. The DNA for the CDR3 is TGTGCCACCAGCAGAGATACCGCAGGGTCTGGAAACACCATATATTTT. This translates into CATSRDTAGSGNTIYF.

The rearrangement links TRBV29-1 to TRBJ1-3; D gene ambiguous. The V gene lost 4 bases and the J gene lost 0 bases, with 7 bases spanning the gap. The CDR3 loop spans 13 amino acids. CDR1 and CDR2 (germline): SQVTM, ANQGSEA. In DNA, the CDR3 is TGCAGCGTTGCCATCAGCTCTGGAAACACCATATATTTT. This translates into CSVAISSGNTIYF.

The chain has TRBV6-5 and TRBJ1-3; D gene uncertain. The V gene's germline CDR1 is MNHEY and CDR2 SVGAGI. The CDR3 is 15 amino acids. V was trimmed by 6 bases and J by 0 bases, leaving 12 bases between them. The CDR3 DNA is TGTGCCAGCAGCAGAGGTTTAGGCTCTGGAAACACCATATATTTT. Translated, it gives CASSRGLGSGNTIYF.

Remarks on this clone: A junction boundary mismatches the germline segment, possibly from a read error. The rearrangement uses TRBV6-6 and TRBJ2-5; TRBD1 matches 8 bases. The CDR3 is 15 amino acids. CDR1 and CDR2 from the germline V gene are MNHNY and SVGAGI (reference sequence). CDR3 bases: TGTGCCAGCAGTTACCCGGGACAGGACCAAGAGGCCCAGTACTTC. It is translated as CASSYPGQDQEAQYF.

This clone was recorded once. This rearrangement joins TRBV6-4 to TRBJ1-1; tentatively, D is TRBD1 (5 bases). The CDR3 runs to 17 residues. Per the germline V gene, CDR1 is MRHNA and CDR2 is SNTAGT. Between the trimmed V and J ends, which lost 5 bases and 0 bases, there was a span of 19 bases. The CDR3: CASSPQNPRAVNTEAFF. The CDR3 coding sequence is TGTGCCAGCAGTCCACAAAATCCCAGGGCAGTGAACACTGAAGCTTTCTTT.

This clone has just a few counts. This CDR3 is also generated by other DNA sequences in the sample. The chain combines TRBV2 with TRBJ1-1; a possible D gene is TRBD1 (6 bases). From germline, CDR1 is SNHLY and CDR2 FYNNEI. The CDR3 runs 13 residues. V dropped 4 bases and J dropped 1 base, with 7 bases sitting between them. In DNA, the CDR3 is TGTGCCAGCAGTGGGGGACAGAACACTGAAGCTTTCTTT. Translated: CASSGGQNTEAFF. Using reference TRBV2 and TRBJ1-1 for the parts outside the CDR3, the full variable domain is EPEVTQTPSHQVTQMGQEVILRCVPISNHLYFYWYRQILGQKVEFLVSFYNNEISEKSEIFDDQFSVERPDGSNFTLKIRSTKLEDSAMYFCASSGGQNTEAFFGQGTRLTVV.